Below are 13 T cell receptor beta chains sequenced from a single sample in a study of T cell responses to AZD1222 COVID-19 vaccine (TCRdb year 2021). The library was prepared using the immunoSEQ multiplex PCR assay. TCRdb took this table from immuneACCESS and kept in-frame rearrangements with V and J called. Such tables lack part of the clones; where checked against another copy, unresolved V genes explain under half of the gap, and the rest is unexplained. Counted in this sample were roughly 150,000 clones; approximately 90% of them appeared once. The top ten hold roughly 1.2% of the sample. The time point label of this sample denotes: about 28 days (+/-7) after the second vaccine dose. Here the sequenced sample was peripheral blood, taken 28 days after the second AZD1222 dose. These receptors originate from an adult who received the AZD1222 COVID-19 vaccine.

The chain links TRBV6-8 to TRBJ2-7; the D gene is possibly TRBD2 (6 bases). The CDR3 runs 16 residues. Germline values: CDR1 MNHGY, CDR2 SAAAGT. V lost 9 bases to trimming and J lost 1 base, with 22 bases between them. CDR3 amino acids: CASPSRRGTSSYEQYF. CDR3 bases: TGTGCCAGTCCATCCCGCCGCGGGACTTCATCCTACGAGCAGTACTTC.

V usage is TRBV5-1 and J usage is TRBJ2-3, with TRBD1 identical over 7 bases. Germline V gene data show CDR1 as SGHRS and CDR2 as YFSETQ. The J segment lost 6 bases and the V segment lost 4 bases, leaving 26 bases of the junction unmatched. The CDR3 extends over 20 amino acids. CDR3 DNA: TGCGCCAGCAGCCCGGGACAGCGGCGGTGGGGTTTCCCCTTAGCCGATACGCAGTATTTT. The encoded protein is CASSPGQRRWGFPLADTQYF.

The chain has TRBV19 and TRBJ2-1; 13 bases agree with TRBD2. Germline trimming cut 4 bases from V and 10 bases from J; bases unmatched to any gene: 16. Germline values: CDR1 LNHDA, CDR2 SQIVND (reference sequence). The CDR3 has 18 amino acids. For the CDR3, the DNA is TGTGCCAGTAGTAGCCCCCGTACTAGCGGGAGGGCCCTCGGGGAGCAGTTCTTC. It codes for CASSSPRTSGRALGEQFF.

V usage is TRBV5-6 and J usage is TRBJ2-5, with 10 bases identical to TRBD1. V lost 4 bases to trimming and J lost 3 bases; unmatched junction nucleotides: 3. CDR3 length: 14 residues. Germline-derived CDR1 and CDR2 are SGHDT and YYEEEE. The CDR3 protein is CASSGDRGEETQYF. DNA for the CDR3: TGTGCCAGCAGCGGGGACAGGGGAGAAGAGACCCAGTACTTC. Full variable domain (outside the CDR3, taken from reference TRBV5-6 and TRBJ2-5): DAGVTQSPTHLIKTRGQQVTLRCSPKSGHDTVSWYQQALGQGPQFIFQYYEEEERQRGNFPDRFSGHQFPNYSSELNVNALLLGDSALYLCASSGDRGEETQYFGPGTRLLVL.

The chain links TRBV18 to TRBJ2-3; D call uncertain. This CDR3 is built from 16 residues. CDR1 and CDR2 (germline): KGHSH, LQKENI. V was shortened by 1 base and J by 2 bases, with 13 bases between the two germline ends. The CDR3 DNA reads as TGTGCCAGCTCACCACAAGACATCGGGTACACAGATACGCAGTATTTT. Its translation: CASSPQDIGYTDTQYF.

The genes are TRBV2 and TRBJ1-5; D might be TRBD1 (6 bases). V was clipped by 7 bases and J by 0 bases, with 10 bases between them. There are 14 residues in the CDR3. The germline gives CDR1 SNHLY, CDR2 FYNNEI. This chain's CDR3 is CASTDRNSNQPQHF. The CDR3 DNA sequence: TGTGCCAGCACAGACAGGAATAGCAATCAGCCCCAGCATTTT.

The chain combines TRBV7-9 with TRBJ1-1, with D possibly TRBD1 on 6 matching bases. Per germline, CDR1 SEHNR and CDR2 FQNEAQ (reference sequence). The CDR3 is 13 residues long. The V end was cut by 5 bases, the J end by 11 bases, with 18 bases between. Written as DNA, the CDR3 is TGTGCCAGCAGCCAGTTAGGGAAGGGGGGCGCTTTCTTT. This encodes CASSQLGKGGAFF.

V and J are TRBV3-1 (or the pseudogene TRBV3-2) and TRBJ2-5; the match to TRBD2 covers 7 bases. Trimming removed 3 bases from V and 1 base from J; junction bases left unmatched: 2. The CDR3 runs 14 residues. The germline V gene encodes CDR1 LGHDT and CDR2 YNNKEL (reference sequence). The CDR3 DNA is TGTGCCAGCAGCCACTGGACTAGCCAAGAGACCCAGTACTTC. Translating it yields CASSHWTSQETQYF.

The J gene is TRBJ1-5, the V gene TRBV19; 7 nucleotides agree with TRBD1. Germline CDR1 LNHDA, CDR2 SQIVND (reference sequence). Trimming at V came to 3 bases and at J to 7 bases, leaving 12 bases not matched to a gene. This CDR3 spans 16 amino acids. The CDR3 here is CASSIPSPTGRQPQHF. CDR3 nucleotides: TGTGCCAGTAGTATCCCTAGTCCGACAGGGAGGCAGCCCCAGCATTTT.

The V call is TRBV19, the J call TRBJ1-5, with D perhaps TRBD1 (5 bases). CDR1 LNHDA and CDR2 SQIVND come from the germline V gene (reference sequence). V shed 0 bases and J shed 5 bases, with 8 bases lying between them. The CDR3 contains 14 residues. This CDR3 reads CASSIERDHQPQHF. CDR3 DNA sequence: TGTGCCAGTAGTATAGAAAGGGACCATCAGCCCCAGCATTTT. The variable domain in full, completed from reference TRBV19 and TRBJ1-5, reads DGGITQSPKYLFRKEGQNVTLSCEQNLNHDAMYWYRQDPGQGLRLIYYSQIVNDFQKGDIAEGYSVSREKKESFPLTVTSAQKNPTAFYLCASSIERDHQPQHFGDGTRLSIL.

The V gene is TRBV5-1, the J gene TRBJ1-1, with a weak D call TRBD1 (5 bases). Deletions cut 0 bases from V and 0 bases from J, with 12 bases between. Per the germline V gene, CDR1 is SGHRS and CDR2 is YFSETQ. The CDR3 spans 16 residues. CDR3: CASSLAWGRVNTEAFF. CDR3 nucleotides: TGCGCCAGCAGCTTGGCCTGGGGGAGGGTGAACACTGAAGCTTTCTTT.

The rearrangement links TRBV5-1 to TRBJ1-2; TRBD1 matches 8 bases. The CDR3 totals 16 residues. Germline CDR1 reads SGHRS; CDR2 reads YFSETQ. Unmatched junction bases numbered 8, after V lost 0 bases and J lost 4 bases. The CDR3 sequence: CASSLGDEDRAYGYTF. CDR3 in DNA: TGCGCCAGCAGCTTGGGTGATGAGGACAGGGCCTATGGCTACACCTTC.

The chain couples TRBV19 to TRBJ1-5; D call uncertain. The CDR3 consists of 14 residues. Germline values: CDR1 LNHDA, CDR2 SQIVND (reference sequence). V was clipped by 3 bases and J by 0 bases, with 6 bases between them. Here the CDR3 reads CASSMIISNQPQHF. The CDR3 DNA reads TGTGCCAGTAGTATGATAATTAGCAATCAGCCCCAGCATTTT.